These 17 T cell receptor beta chains came from one sample sequenced in a study of control samples from healthy donors and cancer patients. The protocol was immunoSEQ multiplex PCR, while the TCRdb copy is restricted to in-frame clones and leaves out a portion. The sample consists of more than 110,000 clones, 75% to 90% of them appearing once. Sequences were obtained from blood. The source is a woman aged 25 to 45 in good health.

This clone was picked up one time. The rearrangement uses TRBV5-1 and TRBJ2-7; TRBD1 agrees at 9 bases. Per the germline V gene, CDR1 is SGHRS and CDR2 is YFSETQ. This CDR3 is 16 amino acids long. V lost 0 bases, J lost 1 base, and 5 bases stayed unmatched. CDR3 loop: CASSLGGQGRSYEQYF. The CDR3 coding sequence is TGCGCCAGCAGCTTGGGGGGACAGGGTAGGTCCTACGAGCAGTACTTC.

In this sample, this clone turned up a few times. V and J are TRBV30 and TRBJ2-7, with D perhaps given as TRBD1 or TRBD2 (5 bases each). V lost 0 bases, J lost 0 bases, and 15 bases lay in between. This CDR3 has 16 residues. CDR1 GTSNPN and CDR2 SVGIG come from the germline V gene (reference sequence). The CDR3 DNA reads TGTGCCTGGAGTGTCGGGGCACTCGGATTCTCCTACGAGCAGTACTTC. It yields the protein CAWSVGALGFSYEQYF.

The V call is TRBV2, the J call TRBJ2-3, with D hard to call. Germline V gene data show CDR1 as SNHLY and CDR2 as FYNNEI. The CDR3 loop spans 14 amino acids. Between the trimmed V and J ends, which lost 3 bases and 0 bases, there was a span of 7 bases. The CDR3 region has the DNA TGTGCCAGCAGTGAGCTAACTAGCACAGATACGCAGTATTTT. Amino acid sequence: CASSELTSTDTQYF.

This chain joins TRBV6-5 and TRBJ2-3; 8 bases align to TRBD2. CDR1 and CDR2 (germline): MNHEY, SVGAGI. V shed 4 bases and J 3 bases; nucleotides not matched to a gene: 6. The CDR3 contains 15 residues. The DNA of the CDR3 is TGTGCCAGCAGTTCCGGGACTAGTAGGACAGATACGCAGTATTTT. Its protein is CASSSGTSRTDTQYF.

V usage is TRBV10-3 and J usage is TRBJ2-1, with 8 bases identical to TRBD2. Germline CDR1 is ENHRY and CDR2 is SYGVKD. The junction had 24 bases not matched to a gene; V was cut back by 2 bases and J by 9 bases. The CDR3 length is 20 residues. CDR3 nucleotide sequence: TGTGCCATCAGTGAGGGTTTCGGTGGGCGGGGGGCCCGTCTCAAGGCTGAGCAGTTCTTC. This translates into CAISEGFGGRGARLKAEQFF.

V usage is TRBV19 and J usage is TRBJ1-2, with D perhaps matching TRBD1 (5 bases). This CDR3 is 14 amino acids long. Per the germline V gene, CDR1 is LNHDA and CDR2 is SQIVND (reference sequence). V lost 10 bases to trimming and J lost 8 bases, with 23 bases between them. The CDR3 coding sequence is TGTGCCACCTCCAGGGACGGTGACCGCGGAGGCTACACCTTC. This sequence encodes CATSRDGDRGGYTF.

The V and J genes are TRBV5-1 and TRBJ2-1; possibly TRBD1 or TRBD2 for D (5 bases each). The CDR3 has 15 amino acids. Deletions cut 3 bases from V and 2 bases from J, with 12 bases between. Germline-derived CDR1 and CDR2 are SGHRS and YFSETQ. This chain's CDR3 is CASSSYRGTYNEQFF. Here the CDR3 DNA reads TGCGCCAGCAGCTCTTATCGGGGCACCTACAATGAGCAGTTCTTC.

The chain joins TRBV13 to TRBJ2-1; TRBD1 matches at 9 bases. This CDR3 is built from 15 residues. V lost 0 bases, J lost 6 bases, and 3 bases stayed unmatched. Germline CDR1 reads PRHDT; CDR2 reads FYEKMQ (reference sequence). The CDR3 DNA follows: TGTGCCAGCAGCTTAGGGGGACAGGGTGCCAATGAGCAGTTCTTC. It translates to CASSLGGQGANEQFF.

The rearrangement links TRBV2 to TRBJ2-2; D gene ambiguous. The CDR3 length is 11 residues. The V gene lost 4 bases and the J gene lost 9 bases, with 6 bases spanning the gap. CDR1 is SNHLY and CDR2 is FYNNEI in the germline V gene. The CDR3 loop reads CASSANRELFF. Here the CDR3 DNA reads TGTGCCAGCAGTGCTAACCGGGAGCTGTTTTTT. Filled out from reference TRBV2 and TRBJ2-2, the complete variable domain reads EPEVTQTPSHQVTQMGQEVILRCVPISNHLYFYWYRQILGQKVEFLVSFYNNEISEKSEIFDDQFSVERPDGSNFTLKIRSTKLEDSAMYFCASSANRELFFGEGSRLTVL.

The V and J genes are TRBV18 and TRBJ2-3; D possibly corresponds to TRBD2 (6 bases). In germline, CDR1 is KGHSH, CDR2 LQKENI. There are 16 residues in the CDR3. V lost 5 bases to trimming and J lost 2 bases, with 17 bases between them. The CDR3 DNA is TGTGCCAGCTCATCAATCCGGGACTTGTACACAGATACGCAGTATTTT. Residues: CASSSIRDLYTDTQYF.

The V call is TRBV7-3, the J call TRBJ1-2; possibly TRBD1 for D (5 bases). The ends were cut back, 5 bases at V and 5 bases at J, with 12 bases in the middle. This CDR3 spans 13 amino acids. The V gene's germline CDR1 is SGHTA and CDR2 FQGTGA. The chain's CDR3 is CASSVPGGYGYTF. DNA of the CDR3: TGTGCCAGCAGCGTACCCGGGGGGTATGGCTACACCTTC.

This rearrangement joins TRBV30 to TRBJ1-1, with D unclear. The V end was cut by 2 bases, the J end by 0 bases, with 7 bases between. The length of the CDR3 is 13 residues. CDR1 is GTSNPN and CDR2 is SVGIG in the germline V gene (reference sequence). CDR3 bases: TGTGCCTGGAGTTTTGTGATGAACACTGAAGCTTTCTTT. Amino acids: CAWSFVMNTEAFF.

This chain connects TRBV7-2 to TRBJ2-2; no clear D. CDR3 size: 15 residues. Germline CDR1 is SGHTA and CDR2 is FQGNSA. V was cut by 2 bases and J by 1 base, with 8 bases left in between. Here the CDR3 reads CASSLYVRNTGELFF. As DNA, the CDR3 is TGTGCCAGCAGCTTATATGTTAGGAACACCGGGGAGCTGTTTTTT. Combining the CDR3 with reference TRBV7-2 and TRBJ2-2 gives the whole variable domain GAGVSQSPSNKVTEKGKDVELRCDPISGHTALYWYRQSLGQGLEFLIYFQGNSAPDKSGLPSDRFSAERTGGSVSTLTIQRTQQEDSAVYLCASSLYVRNTGELFFGEGSRLTVL.

As regards this clone: This sample includes further DNA sequences coding for the same CDR3. V usage is TRBV5-1 and J usage is TRBJ1-1; TRBD1 agrees at 7 bases. Germline CDR1 SGHRS, CDR2 YFSETQ. CDR3 length equals 14 residues. With 3 bases clipped from V and 1 base from J, the junction kept 3 bases outside the gene matches. CDR3 sequence (DNA): TGCGCCAGCAGCTGGACAGGTGGGAACACTGAAGCTTTCTTT. Translation: CASSWTGGNTEAFF.

CDR3 protein: CASSATIRAKNIQYF. The CDR3 DNA follows: TGTGCCAGCAGCGCCACGATTAGGGCCAAAAACATTCAGTACTTC. The rearrangement uses TRBV25-1 and TRBJ2-4; D is ambiguous. With 6 bases removed from V and 1 base from J, the gap between germline ends came to 13 bases. CDR1 is MGHDK, CDR2 SYGVNS, per germline. The CDR3 covers 15 residues.

J is TRBJ2-5 and V is TRBV2, with 7 positions matching TRBD1. The CDR3 covers 13 residues. The germline V gene has CDR1 SNHLY and CDR2 FYNNEI. Trimming at V came to 10 bases and at J to 2 bases, leaving 7 bases not matched to a gene. CDR3 region: CATVQGRQETQYF. CDR3 bases: TGTGCCACGGTACAGGGGCGACAAGAGACCCAGTACTTC.

This clone has only one observation. The CDR3 loop is CASSPGTSAYNEQFF. CDR3 nucleotides: TGTGCCAGCTCACCAGGGACTAGCGCATACAATGAGCAGTTCTTC. The chain employs TRBV18 and TRBJ2-1, with 10 bases that match TRBD2. With 2 bases clipped from V and 4 bases from J, the junction kept 2 bases outside the gene matches. The CDR3 covers 15 residues. Per germline, CDR1 KGHSH and CDR2 LQKENI.